The 12 T cell receptor beta chains below were found in one sample sequenced in a study of CD8+ T cells in alopecia areata. Once RNA had been extracted, it was reverse transcribed into cDNA to act as the sequencing template. Profiling relied on immunoSEQ multiplex PCR, and the TCRdb table lists in-frame clones only, not all of them. The profile shows around 140,000 clones, under 60% of them singletons. This specimen was CD4+ T cells sorted from blood, taken at week 0. The receptors were sampled from a human donor with alopecia areata.

V is TRBV7-9 and J is TRBJ2-3; D gene ambiguous. The germline gives CDR1 SEHNR, CDR2 FQNEAQ (reference sequence). The CDR3 has 15 amino acids. Between the trimmed V and J ends, which lost 0 bases and 2 bases, there was a span of 9 bases. The CDR3 loop reads CASSLAGSYTDTQYF. Here the CDR3 DNA reads TGTGCCAGCAGCTTAGCCGGCAGTTACACAGATACGCAGTATTTT.

There are a few counts of this clone. This chain uses TRBV29-1 with TRBJ2-3; 8 nucleotides line up with TRBD1. This CDR3 spans 17 amino acids. Germline CDR1 and CDR2: SQVTM and ANQGSEA. The V segment lost 2 bases and the J segment 1 base; nucleotides outside the gene matches: 11. This chain's CDR3 is CSVEPGQGNRGTDTQYF. The CDR3 DNA reads TGCAGCGTTGAACCAGGACAGGGAAATCGCGGCACAGATACGCAGTATTTT.

This chain uses TRBV30 with TRBJ2-7; D may match TRBD1 or TRBD2 (5 bases each). With 1 base removed from V and 3 bases from J, the gap between germline ends came to 7 bases. The CDR3 is made up of 12 amino acids. Germline loops: CDR1 GTSNPN, CDR2 SVGIG (reference sequence). CDR3 coding DNA: TGTGCCTGGAGTGGGGACCTCTACGAGCAGTACTTC. Its translation: CAWSGDLYEQYF.

The rearrangement joins TRBV9 to TRBJ1-2; TRBD1 aligns across 11 bases. The CDR3 contains 15 residues. Trimming removed 3 bases from V and 4 bases from J; junction bases left unmatched: 5. From germline, CDR1 is SGDLS and CDR2 YYNGEE. The CDR3 region has the DNA TGTGCCAGCAGCGCCGCAGGGACAGGGGGCTATGGCTACACCTTC. This gives the protein CASSAAGTGGYGYTF. Drawing the rest from reference TRBV9 and TRBJ1-2, the complete variable domain is DSGVTQTPKHLITATGQRVTLRCSPRSGDLSVYWYQQSLDQGLQFLIQYYNGEERAKGNILERFSAQQFPDLHSELNLSSLELGDSALYFCASSAAGTGGYGYTFGSGTRLTVV.

The rearrangement uses TRBV25-1 and TRBJ2-2; tentatively, D is TRBD1 (5 bases). CDR1 is MGHDK, CDR2 SYGVNS, per germline. This CDR3 is 15 amino acids long. V was cut by 5 bases and J by 0 bases, with 10 bases left in between. The CDR3 region is CASSRTGPNTGELFF. The CDR3 DNA is TGTGCCAGCAGTCGAACAGGACCGAACACCGGGGAGCTGTTTTTT.

The chain combines TRBV2 with TRBJ2-3; TRBD1 matches 8 bases. CDR3 length equals 14 residues. V lost 3 bases to trimming and J lost 3 bases; unmatched junction nucleotides: 2. From germline, CDR1 is SNHLY and CDR2 FYNNEI. CDR3 sequence: CASSEQGATDTQYF. The CDR3 region has the DNA TGTGCCAGCAGTGAGCAGGGGGCAACAGATACGCAGTATTTT. The full variable domain, with the rest looked up from reference TRBV2 and TRBJ2-3, is EPEVTQTPSHQVTQMGQEVILRCVPISNHLYFYWYRQILGQKVEFLVSFYNNEISEKSEIFDDQFSVERPDGSNFTLKIRSTKLEDSAMYFCASSEQGATDTQYFGPGTRLTVL.

The rearrangement links TRBV29-1 to TRBJ2-5; D not resolved. Germline lookup yields CDR1 SQVTM and CDR2 ANQGSEA. Trimming took off 5 bases at V and 1 base at J, with 8 bases between the two ends. This CDR3 is built from 12 residues. CDR3 protein: CSVRAAQETQYF. In DNA, the CDR3 is TGCAGCGTTCGGGCAGCCCAAGAGACCCAGTACTTC.

This sequence joins TRBV9 and TRBJ2-5; D gene ambiguous. Germline assignment: CDR1 SGDLS and CDR2 YYNGEE. Trimming stripped 3 bases from V and 5 bases from J, with 14 bases between. The CDR3 length is 14 residues. The CDR3, as DNA: TGTGCCAGCAGCGATTCCCCCCATAAGGAGACCCAGTACTTC. This gives the protein CASSDSPHKETQYF.

The chain employs TRBV20-1 and TRBJ1-4; unclear D gene. V shed 7 bases and J shed 7 bases, with 10 bases lying between them. Germline V CDR1 and CDR2: DFQATT, SNEGSKA (reference sequence). The CDR3 is 11 amino acids. CDR3 residues: CSVRISEKLFF. The CDR3 nucleotides are TGCAGTGTGCGGATCTCTGAAAAACTGTTTTTT.

This clone was observed a few times. The chain is built from TRBV10-3 and TRBJ1-2; no reliable D call. Trimming removed 5 bases at V and 3 bases at J, with 13 bases between. Germline V gives CDR1 ENHRY, CDR2 SYGVKD. This CDR3 region has 14 residues. Here the CDR3 DNA reads TGTGCCATCAGTAGCGCAGGCGTCGACTATGGCTACACCTTC. Its protein product is CAISSAGVDYGYTF.

V usage is TRBV4-1 and J usage is TRBJ2-4; 8 nucleotides line up with TRBD1. V trimming: 4 bases; J trimming: 0 bases; junction bases outside the gene matches: 14. CDR1 is MGHRA and CDR2 is YSYEKL in the germline V gene. This CDR3 comprises 19 residues. The CDR3 coding sequence is TGCGCCAGCAGCCCGGGACAGGCCAAACAACCTCTAGCCAAAAACATTCAGTACTTC. Its protein product is CASSPGQAKQPLAKNIQYF.

CDR3 bases: TGTGCCTGGAAACTAGCGGGGGGCACAGATACGCAGTATTTT. It specifies CAWKLAGGTDTQYF. The V call is TRBV30, the J call TRBJ2-3, with 11 bases identical to TRBD2. CDR1 and CDR2 (germline): GTSNPN, SVGIG (reference sequence). This CDR3 comprises 14 residues. J was trimmed by 1 base and V by 4 bases; bases with no gene match: 1. The variable domain in full, with the rest retrieved from reference TRBV30 and TRBJ2-3, is SQTIHQWPATLVQPVGSPLSLECTVEGTSNPNLYWYRQAAGRGLQLLFYSVGIGQISSEVPQNLSASRPQDRQFILSSKKLLLSDSGFYLCAWKLAGGTDTQYFGPGTRLTVL.